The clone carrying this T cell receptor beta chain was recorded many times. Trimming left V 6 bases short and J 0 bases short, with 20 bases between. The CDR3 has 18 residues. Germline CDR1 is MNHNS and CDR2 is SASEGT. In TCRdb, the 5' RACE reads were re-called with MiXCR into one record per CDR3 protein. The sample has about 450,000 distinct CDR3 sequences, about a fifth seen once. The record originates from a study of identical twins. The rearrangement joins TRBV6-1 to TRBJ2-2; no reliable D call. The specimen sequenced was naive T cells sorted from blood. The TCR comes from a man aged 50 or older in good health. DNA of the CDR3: TGTGCCAGCAGCCACGCCCTGTTGGGCAGGACGAACACCGGGGAGCTGTTTTTT. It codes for CASSHALLGRTNTGELFF.